Detailed here is one TCR beta chain. The antigen it recognizes is unknown. Base qualities are not at hand, and no much larger clone is one base apart. This record comes from a study of cytomegalovirus exposure and HLA in healthy donors (TCRdb year 2017). With respect to the entire study: An earlier analysis of roughly 610 of the donors reported 276 Gb of sequence data and around 120 million unique TCR beta sequences obtained from about 200 million T cells. A separate validation cohort of over 95 different subjects was used in addition to the approximately 610-subject first cohort. Both class I and class II loci were covered by HLA typing, at four-digit resolution. The number of donors typed differed by locus, with 629-630 for A, B, C, DRB1 and DQB1, around 500 for DQA1, 600 to 610 for DPA1, and roughly 450 for DPB1. Of the roughly 400 genotyped donors, roughly 85% fell in the genetic ancestry cluster associated with self-reported Caucasian donors. A later genetic analysis used genome-wide SNP genotypes for about 60% of the roughly 670 donors, treating that subset as a discovery cohort. All discovery cohort repertoires had been generated on a single sequencing platform. To predict cytomegalovirus infection status, the study combined high-throughput TCR immunosequencing, statistical association of individual TCRs with disease status, and machine learning. Donor age, sex, ethnicity and CMV serostatus were compiled alongside the repertoire data. The T cell repertoires of 666 subjects were profiled by immunosequencing and related to cytomegalovirus serostatus. In an earlier analysis of 550 to 700 of the donors, high-throughput TCR beta sequencing was used to judge whether each TCR beta V gene segment behaved as functional or pseudogenic. Rather than drawing on any new phenotypic data, the later analysis identified candidate immune exposures from TCR beta sequences and the way those sequences occurred across donors. The study aimed to test whether cataloging public T cell receptors could reveal signatures of past pathogen exposure. A later analysis re-examined previously published TCR beta repertoires from 600 to 700 donors and added high-resolution HLA genotyping to investigate patterns of TCR occurrence. About five DR-DQ haplotypes were handled as single units for association and clustering, since linkage in the cohort was strong. Across roughly 420 genotyped donors of the cohort, an average of roughly 250,000 unique TCR beta nucleotide sequences per donor were sequenced, and about a sixth of those sequences were non-productive. Roughly 290 gigabases of sequencing data and 91 million or so unique TCR sequences made up an early release that covered nearly 650 HLA-typed donors.

What the authors observed across the whole study: According to a later genetic analysis, donors in an Asian-associated ancestry cluster had fewer N-insertions in productive TCRs than the approximately 630-donor mean. The study listed approximately 150 TCR beta chains as associated with cytomegalovirus. CMV serostatus was the only immune exposure information available for the cohort. A group of highly shared sequence variants was considered likely to be a technical artifact of the sequencing pipeline. Some IMGT-functional V segments, including TRBV6-2 and TRBV6-3, could not be told apart with the 87-base-pair reads, so those segments were excluded. V-gene and J-gene trimming of TCR beta chains was associated with a missense DCLRE1C variant in a later genetic analysis, and the association was replicated in an independent cohort. Strong co-occurrence of HLA alleles, especially DR and DQ, made assigning TCR associations to individual alleles difficult. Cytomegalovirus status was reported to be diagnosed by the classifier with high specificity and sensitivity in both the original and validation cohorts. Linkage disequilibrium might explain the correlated functional status among segregating V segments, but an unknown experimental factor could not be ruled out. At a false discovery rate of 0.05, a later analysis linked under 20,000 TCR beta sequences to specific HLA alleles. A later analysis found that TCR association rates varied across HLA loci, with DRB1 alleles showing the most associated TCRs and HLA-C alleles the fewest. In vitro tests confirmed that a few of the cytomegalovirus-associated TCR beta chains recognize cytomegalovirus antigens. A further reported finding was that TCR beta sequences accurately predicted the HLA-A and HLA-B alleles for most subjects in the first cohort. Compared with equally common non-associated chains, HLA-associated TCR beta chains in a later analysis were more clonally expanded and had lower generation probabilities. Broadly in line with IMGT annotations, most TCR beta V segments showed up in productive rearrangements about 87% or about 30% of the time in an earlier analysis of roughly 590 of the donors. According to the authors, the approach could potentially be generalized to other disease states and immunological phenotypes. According to a later analysis, most CMV-associated TCR beta chains appeared to be HLA-restricted, and the HLA associations seemed to be driven largely by CMV exposure. In this cohort, only TCR beta chains were sequenced, and detectable features were limited by the absence of alpha or paired-chain data. Because HLA typing was missing for some donors at each locus, association tests included only the typed subset. Because counts were too low, seventeen rarely observed V segments, including chromosome 9 orphons, were left out of the earlier analysis of some 600 of the donors. Several of the top co-occurrence clusters appeared to be linked to parvovirus B19, influenza, CMV and Epstein-Barr virus, according to a later analysis. Across donors, most TCR sequences were observed very rarely, whereas some public TCRs were present in many individuals. Presence/absence analyses assumed roughly uniform sequencing depth across donors, an assumption that may not hold.

The receptor library was made with the immunoSEQ multiplex PCR assay. The multiplex PCR relied on a mix of 60 forward primers for TCR Vbeta segments and 13 reverse primers for TCR Jbeta segments. The CDR3 region of rearranged TCR beta genes was amplified from genomic DNA by a multiplex PCR assay. Amplified TCR beta libraries were sequenced as 87-base-pair reads on the Illumina HiSeq System. The authors processed their data as follows. A later analysis counted about 76 million unique TCR beta chains across the 700 or so repertoires, and 9.5 million to 11 million of these chains were shared by at least two donors. Raw reads were error-corrected and collapsed into unique sequences by a nearest-neighbor algorithm in which closely related sequences were merged to remove PCR and sequencing errors. CDR3 sequences were aligned to IMGT reference sequences to assign V, D and J gene segments. Each retained sequence needed at least a six-nucleotide match to both a V gene segment and a J gene segment. A rearrangement counted as productive if the CDR3 had no stop codons and remained in frame with V and J, and every other rearrangement counted as non-productive. Following IMGT convention, CDR3 was defined as the stretch from the second conserved V-encoded cysteine to the conserved J-encoded phenylalanine. The earlier analysis of about 590 of the donors excluded sequences that lacked an unambiguous match to a single V gene segment. In an earlier analysis of approximately 590 of the donors, V segments were called functional above 56.7% productive rearrangements and were called segregating when the between-donor standard deviation exceeded 5%. A statistical classification framework was built to diagnose cytomegalovirus status from the catalog of TCR beta chain sequences. A later analysis assigned V and J genes by comparing TCR nucleotide sequences with IMGT/GENE-DB human TR gene sequences. In a later analysis, CDR3 sequences and most-parsimonious VDJ recombination scenarios were assigned using the TCRdist pipeline. In a later analysis, each TCR beta chain was defined by its CDR3 amino acid sequence together with its V-gene family, and reads lacking a unique V-gene family were excluded. To address suspected cross-contamination and a sequencing artifact, a later analysis removed under 600 highly shared, low-generation-probability nucleotide sequences. In a later analysis, a clonal expansion index was calculated for each public chain from normalized within-repertoire ranks of inferred template counts. In a later analysis, generation probabilities were computed with a VDJ recombination model fitted to out-of-frame rearrangements, and the resulting probabilities were checked against IGoR. A later analysis scored TCR-TCR, TCR-HLA and TCR-CMV co-occurrence with hypergeometric tests, applying a repertoire-size bias correction to TCR pairs. A later analysis estimated false discovery rates by permuting HLA or CMV assignments 20 times. A later analysis grouped co-occurring TCRs with DBSCAN, adding TCRdist sequence similarity when clustering within HLA-allele-positive subsets. For co-occurrence clustering, repertoires with fewer than 30,000 or more than 120,000 public chains were excluded, along with a handful of repertoires with anomalous nucleotide sharing. TCRdb holds this immuneACCESS table with in-frame rearrangements only. Some clones are missing; in checked studies, unresolved V genes explain under half, and the rest has no known cause. That table is the source of V, J and clone size, and D and trimming were worked out from the DNA. Present in this sample are roughly 120,000 clones, about 80% of which were seen just once. The top ten clonotypes cover roughly 5.9% of the sample.

The cohort consisted of approximately 670 healthy bone marrow donors. Cohort members were all nominally healthy when sampled, although unrecorded immune exposures were likely present. The donor was CMV seropositive and belonged to the group of 250 to 300 seropositive cohort members. Every donor gave a peripheral blood sample, and the peripheral blood mononuclear cells from that sample were used for TCR beta sequencing. Genomic DNA was extracted from the blood cell samples with the Qiagen DNeasy Blood Extraction Kit. Germline trimming: 6 bases from V, 2 bases from J; junction bases outside gene matches: 6. The cysteine opens and the phenylalanine closes a CDR3 of 15 amino acids. Only the CDR3 portion is preserved as DNA: 45 bases, with reading frame beginning at the first base. CDR1 and CDR2 (SNHLY, FYNNEI) derive from the germline V gene.

The chain is encoded by TRBV2 joined to TRBJ2-7, and TRBD2 matches 11 of the central bases. Sequencing input: PBMCs. This sequence was found in a woman in her 30s in good health and CMV-seropositive. The CDR3 region: CASSTSGGYTYEQYF. In nucleotide form, the sequence is TGTGCCAGCAGCACTAGCGGGGGTTATACCTACGAGCAGTACTTC. Supplemented by the reference TRBV2 and TRBJ2-7 proteins around the CDR3, the complete variable domain is EPEVTQTPSHQVTQMGQEVILRCVPISNHLYFYWYRQILGQKVEFLVSFYNNEISEKSEIFDDQFSVERPDGSNFTLKIRSTKLEDSAMYFCASSTSGGYTYEQYFGPGTRLTVT.